This T cell receptor (beta chain) was sequenced in a study of molecular identifiers for immune sequencing clone quantification listed by TCRdb under 2018. In the study overall: For a replicate experiment, RNA from around 20,000 or 100,000 naive CD8 T cells was divided into five aliquots, and four of the five aliquots were sequenced. This methods study used CD8 T cells to benchmark TCR RNA copy counting and molecular-identifier clustering-based TCR repertoire sequencing (MIDCIRS). What the authors observed across the whole study: Naive libraries contained spiked-in Jurkat TCR RNA (approximately nine copies' worth), which is not part of the donor repertoire. Modeling estimated 2.5 to 3 recovered TCR RNA copies per cell, compared with about 10 by digital PCR, which implies roughly 30% capture efficiency. Identical TCR molecules sharing a barcode could cause highly expanded clone sizes to be underestimated. A single cell's worth of spiked-in Jurkat TCR RNA was reported detectable even among under 1.3 million naive CD8 T cells. When barcode sub-clustering was not used, chimeric consensus sequences inflated TCR diversity, with chimeras reaching as high as 47%. In CMV-specific effector cells, clones with more than 20 RNA copies accounted for over 99% of molecules, whereas in naive cells such clones accounted for under 1%.

Note on this clonotype: Its antigen remains unidentified. A much larger clone differs from this one at a single base, so this may be a read error.

Library preparation was by PCR. Sequencing used a NextSeq 500. Bulk TCR libraries were made following a previously described method, with the TCR primers given in Table S5. Purification of total RNA was performed with the Qiagen AllPrep DNA/RNA kit. Before any analysis, reads coming from multiple sequencing runs of the same library were combined into one pool. In the original analysis: Reads were retained only if their TCR constant sequence matched exactly, and those retained reads were trimmed to 150 nt and grouped according to their 12-nt molecular barcodes. Within each barcode group, reads were sub-clustered at a 15% Levenshtein threshold, and quality-weighted consensus sequences were built per RNA molecule. Non-functional sequences were filtered out, along with any lower-count sequence sitting one edit away from another sequence. On the basis of fitting two negative binomial distributions, barcode sub-clusters with fewer than 20% of the maximum read count were discarded. The raw public data were reprocessed by TCRdb itself: fastp quality trimming at Q25, MiXCR clonotype calling, in-frame beta chains only. One record per CDR3 amino acid sequence lists the most common genes and DNA. TCRdb's processing, not the authors', yielded these V and J calls. The table for this sample lists 80,000 to 100,000 distinct CDR3 sequences; 24% of them were counted only once. Around 1% of the sample belongs to the ten largest clones.

Libraries of naive CD8 T cells were generated from roughly 21,000 to 960,000 sorted cells, with 10%, 30% or 50% of the purified RNA used. On a BD FACSAria II, naive CD8 T cells were FACS-sorted as CD8+CD4-CCR7+CD45RA+ and collected into RLT Plus buffer. To test detection sensitivity, Jurkat RNA equivalent to about eleven TCR copies was spiked into samples of roughly 18,000-1,100,000 naive CD8 T cells. Enrichment of CD8 T cells was done with RosetteSep CD8+ T Cell Enrichment Cocktail plus Ficoll-Paque, and ACK red cell lysis came afterward. From the cysteine through the phenylalanine, the CDR3 covers 13 amino acids. Here the CDR3 DNA is all that survives: 39 bases in frame from base 1. Sequences GTSNPN (CDR1) and SVGIG (CDR2) are obtained from the germline V gene (reference sequence).

The sample taken for sequencing was naive CD8+ T cells from blood, with Jurkat cell RNA spiked in. The sample's cell subset or site label, decoded: FACS-sorted CD8+CD4-CCR7+CD45RA+ naive T cells. The chain couples TRBV30 to TRBJ2-3, with 7 central nucleotides matching TRBD2. This sequence originates from a human donor in good health. Some libraries in this study had Jurkat cell RNA spiked in. The CDR3 has the sequence CAWSETGGDTQFF. The DNA sequence reads TGTGCCTGGAGTGAAACGGGGGGAGATACGCAGTTTTTT.